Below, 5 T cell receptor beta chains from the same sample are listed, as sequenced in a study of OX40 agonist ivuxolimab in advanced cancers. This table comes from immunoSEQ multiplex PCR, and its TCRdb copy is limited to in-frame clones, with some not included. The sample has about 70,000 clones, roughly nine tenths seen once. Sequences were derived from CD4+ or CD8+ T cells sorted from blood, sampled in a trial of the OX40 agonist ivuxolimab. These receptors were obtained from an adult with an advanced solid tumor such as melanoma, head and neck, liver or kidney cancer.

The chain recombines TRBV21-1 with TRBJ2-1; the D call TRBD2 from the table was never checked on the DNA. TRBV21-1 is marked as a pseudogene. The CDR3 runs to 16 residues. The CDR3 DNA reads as TGTGCCAGCAGCACCAAGACTAGCGGGAGCTCAAATGAGCAGTTCTTC. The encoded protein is CASSTKTSGSSNEQFF.

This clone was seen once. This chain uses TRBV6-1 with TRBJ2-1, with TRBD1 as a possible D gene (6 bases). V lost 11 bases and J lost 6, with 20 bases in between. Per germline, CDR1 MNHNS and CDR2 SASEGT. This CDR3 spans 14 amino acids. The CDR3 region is CAGKTGSPVNEQFF. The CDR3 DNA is TGTGCCGGTAAGACAGGTTCTCCGGTCAATGAGCAGTTCTTC.

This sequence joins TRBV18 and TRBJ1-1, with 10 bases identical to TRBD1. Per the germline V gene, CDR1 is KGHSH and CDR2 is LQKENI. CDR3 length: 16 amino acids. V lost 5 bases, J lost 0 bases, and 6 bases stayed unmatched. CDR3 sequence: CASSSRTGGVNTEAFF. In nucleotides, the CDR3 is TGTGCCAGCTCATCTCGGACAGGGGGGGTGAACACTGAAGCTTTCTTT.

The CDR3 DNA follows: TGTGCCAGTCGGCTGGGAGATACGCAGTATTTT. Its protein product is CASRLGDTQYF. The rearrangement joins TRBV19 to TRBJ2-3; D gene ambiguous. CDR1 is LNHDA and CDR2 is SQIVND in the germline V gene (reference sequence). There are 11 residues in the CDR3. Trimming took 8 bases from V and 5 from J, leaving 8 bases between them.

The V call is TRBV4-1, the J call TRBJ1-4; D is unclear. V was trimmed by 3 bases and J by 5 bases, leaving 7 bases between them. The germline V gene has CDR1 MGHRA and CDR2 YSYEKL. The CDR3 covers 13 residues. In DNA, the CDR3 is TGCGCCAGCAGCCATGACCTCAATGAAAAACTGTTTTTT. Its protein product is CASSHDLNEKLFF.